Below are 30 T cell receptor beta chains sequenced from a single sample in a study of T cells in Graves' hyperthyroidism and ophthalmopathy. TCR beta CDR3 regions were amplified from RNA. HTBI primers were employed in a first-round RT-PCR of the TCR CDR3. TCRdb ran MiXCR on the multiplex PCR reads and lists one entry per CDR3 protein. The data hold hundreds of thousands of distinct CDR3 sequences, with roughly a quarter observed a single time. The specimen sequenced was blood. These receptors were collected from a middle-aged woman with Graves' ophthalmopathy.

This chain connects TRBV2 to TRBJ1-1; 7 bases line up with TRBD1. The CDR3 runs to 13 residues. Looked up from germline, CDR1 is SNHLY and CDR2 is FYNNEI. V lost 6 bases to trimming and J lost 4 bases; unmatched junction nucleotides: 5. The CDR3: CASSRQGTTEAFF. The DNA of the CDR3 is TGTGCCAGCAGCCGACAGGGTACCACTGAAGCTTTCTTT.

This clonotype was observed a few times. V usage is TRBV24-1 and J usage is TRBJ1-3; D is uncertain. Germline V gene lookup returns CDR1 KGHDR and CDR2 SFDVKD. This CDR3 region has 13 residues. Trimming took 12 bases from V and 0 from J, leaving 11 bases between them. CDR3 DNA sequence: TGTGCCGAGAAGGAGTTCTCTGGAAACACCATATATTTT. Translation: CAEKEFSGNTIYF.

This clonotype appeared many times. V and J are TRBV5-6 and TRBJ2-7, with D possibly matching TRBD1 (5 bases). Germline loops: CDR1 SGHDT, CDR2 YYEEEE. The V and J ends lost 4 bases and 9 bases respectively, with 14 bases between them. The CDR3 is made up of 12 amino acids. In nucleotides, the CDR3 is TGTGCCAGCAGCGGCTGGGGCGCGCCGCAGTACTTC. This codes for CASSGWGAPQYF. The variable domain in full, completed from reference TRBV5-6 and TRBJ2-7, reads DAGVTQSPTHLIKTRGQQVTLRCSPKSGHDTVSWYQQALGQGPQFIFQYYEEEERQRGNFPDRFSGHQFPNYSSELNVNALLLGDSALYLCASSGWGAPQYFGPGTRLTVT.

Many counts were recorded for this clonotype. CDR3 loop: CASSVGGYDTEAFF. CDR3 coding DNA: TGTGCCAGCAGCGTAGGGGGTTACGACACTGAAGCTTTCTTT. This chain links TRBV9 with TRBJ1-1, with no clear D. V lost 0 bases and J lost 3, with 9 bases in between. CDR3 length: 14 residues. From germline, CDR1 is SGDLS and CDR2 YYNGEE.

This clonotype was counted at least ten times. The V gene is TRBV20-1, the J gene TRBJ1-5; tentatively, D is TRBD1 (5 bases). V lost 0 bases and J lost 4, with 16 bases in between. The CDR3 loop spans 16 amino acids. Germline assignment: CDR1 DFQATT and CDR2 SNEGSKA (reference sequence). CDR3 sequence: CSARDRGEFGNQPQHF. CDR3 DNA: TGCAGTGCTAGAGATAGAGGGGAATTTGGAAATCAGCCCCAGCATTTT.

This clonotype has only a few counts. The chain couples TRBV3-1 to TRBJ2-5; 8 positions match TRBD2. V was clipped by 4 bases and J by 4 bases; unmatched bases: 14. Germline V gene data show CDR1 as LGHDT and CDR2 as YNNKEL (reference sequence). The CDR3 consists of 17 residues. CDR3 sequence reads: CASSRGVLSGSVETQYF. CDR3 in DNA: TGTGCCAGCAGCCGAGGGGTTTTGAGCGGGAGTGTAGAGACCCAGTACTTC.

The rearrangement links TRBV2 to TRBJ2-5, with 14 nucleotides matching TRBD2. The CDR3 is 16 amino acids. Germline V lookup: CDR1 SNHLY, CDR2 FYNNEI. The V segment lost 7 bases and the J segment 2 bases; nucleotides outside the gene matches: 6. The CDR3 DNA reads TGTGCCAGCACTGGGACTAGCGGGAGCCGACAAGAGACCCAGTACTTC. It translates to CASTGTSGSRQETQYF. Complete variable domain (other parts from reference TRBV2 and TRBJ2-5): EPEVTQTPSHQVTQMGQEVILRCVPISNHLYFYWYRQILGQKVEFLVSFYNNEISEKSEIFDDQFSVERPDGSNFTLKIRSTKLEDSAMYFCASTGTSGSRQETQYFGPGTRLLVL.

This clonotype was counted ten times or more. Here the CDR3 reads CASSLNPYNYEQYF. The CDR3 DNA reads as TGTGCCAGCAGCTTAAACCCCTACAACTACGAGCAGTACTTC. V is TRBV7-6 and J is TRBJ2-7; no definite D call. The CDR3 runs 14 residues. The germline gives CDR1 SGHVS, CDR2 FNYEAQ. The ends were cut back, 2 bases at V and 3 bases at J, with 11 bases in the middle.

This clonotype occurred many times. This chain uses TRBV28 with TRBJ2-7; 10 bases map to TRBD2. The CDR3 length is 14 residues. Looked up from germline, CDR1 is MDHEN and CDR2 is SYDVKM. V trimming: 4 bases; J trimming: 5 bases; junction bases outside the gene matches: 5. CDR3 protein: CASSSSSGSDEQYF. The CDR3, as DNA: TGTGCCAGCAGTTCCTCTAGCGGGAGCGACGAGCAGTACTTC.

In its sample, this clonotype was seen many times. The CDR3 protein is CASRGQGEETQYF. The CDR3, as DNA: TGTGCCAGTAGAGGACAGGGGGAAGAGACCCAGTACTTC. The J gene is TRBJ2-5, the V gene TRBV19; TRBD1 aligns across 10 bases. In germline, CDR1 is LNHDA, CDR2 SQIVND (reference sequence). V was clipped by 6 bases and J by 3 bases; unmatched bases: 1. The CDR3 length is 13 residues. Supplemented by reference TRBV19 and TRBJ2-5, the full variable domain reads DGGITQSPKYLFRKEGQNVTLSCEQNLNHDAMYWYRQDPGQGLRLIYYSQIVNDFQKGDIAEGYSVSREKKESFPLTVTSAQKNPTAFYLCASRGQGEETQYFGPGTRLLVL.

This chain joins TRBV12-3 or TRBV12-4 and TRBJ2-7; D is unresolved. The CDR3 extends over 12 amino acids. V lost 3 bases and J lost 7, with 10 bases in between. CDR3 in amino acids: CASSFKSGEQYF. In nucleotides, the CDR3 is TGTGCCAGCAGTTTTAAGAGTGGGGAGCAGTACTTC.

In its sample, this clonotype was seen many times. V is TRBV29-1 and J is TRBJ2-4; perhaps TRBD2 as D (6 bases). V was shortened by 5 bases and J by 0 bases, with 29 bases between the two germline ends. The CDR3 spans 20 residues. CDR1 is SQVTM and CDR2 is ANQGSEA in the germline V gene. CDR3 sequence reads: CSVRWAWRGNRKGAKNIQYF. The CDR3 DNA reads TGCAGCGTTCGGTGGGCATGGCGGGGAAACAGGAAGGGAGCCAAAAACATTCAGTACTTC.

The table lists this clonotype with many counts. V is TRBV25-1 and J is TRBJ2-4, with 9 bases aligning to TRBD2. Germline values: CDR1 MGHDK, CDR2 SYGVNS. V was pared by 10 bases and J by 4 bases, with 5 bases of the junction left unmatched. The CDR3 loop spans 13 amino acids. Here the CDR3 DNA reads TGTGCCACCGCGGGGGGGGGTAAAAACATTCAGTACTTC. Translation gives CATAGGGKNIQYF.

V gene TRBV6-1 combines with J gene TRBJ2-7; D is unclear. Trimming left V 1 base short and J 5 bases short, with 9 bases between. From germline, CDR1 is MNHNS and CDR2 SASEGT. CDR3 size: 13 residues. CDR3: CASSEGWRNEQYF. The CDR3 DNA reads TGTGCCAGCAGTGAAGGGTGGCGGAACGAGCAGTACTTC.

V usage is TRBV27 and J usage is TRBJ1-1; D not certain. Germline CDR1 is MNHEY and CDR2 is SMNVEV (reference sequence). Trimming took 6 bases from V and 6 from J, leaving 11 bases between them. The length of the CDR3 is 12 residues. The CDR3 nucleotides read TGTGCCAGCAGCCACCACGGGGCTGAAGCTTTCTTT. It specifies CASSHHGAEAFF.

The chain employs TRBV12-5 and TRBJ2-4, with 12 bases fitting TRBD2. The CDR3 length is 20 residues. V was clipped by 0 bases and J by 1 base; unmatched bases: 10. Per the germline V gene, CDR1 is LGHNT and CDR2 is FRNRAP. CDR3 DNA: TGTGCTAGTGGTTTGGTACAAGGGCTAGCGGGAGGGCGGGCCAAAAACATTCAGTACTTC. Encoded protein: CASGLVQGLAGGRAKNIQYF.

This clonotype was detected many times. The gene calls are TRBV11-2 and TRBJ2-7; D is unclear. Germline assignment: CDR1 SGHAT and CDR2 FQNNGV. The CDR3 has 15 amino acids. Trimming pared 0 bases from V and 5 bases from J, leaving 14 bases between. CDR3 in DNA: TGTGCCAGCAGCTTAGATCTAACCAGGACCCACGAGCAGTACTTC. Residues: CASSLDLTRTHEQYF.

This rearrangement joins TRBV6-1 to TRBJ2-7; a weak D match, TRBD2 (5 bases). V was pared by 4 bases and J by 7 bases, with 17 bases between. The germline CDR1 and CDR2 sequences are MNHNS and SASEGT. The CDR3 is 14 amino acids. Written as DNA, the CDR3 is TGTGCCAGCAGTGTGGAGCTAGCAGTAGGGGAGCAGTACTTC. This codes for CASSVELAVGEQYF.

This clonotype was observed a few times. V is TRBV30 and J is TRBJ1-1; unclear D gene. Germline V gene data show CDR1 as GTSNPN and CDR2 as SVGIG (reference sequence). V was clipped by 5 bases and J by 1 base, with 5 bases between them. The CDR3 has 11 amino acids. The CDR3 sequence is CAWGQNTEAFF. Here the CDR3 DNA reads TGTGCCTGGGGTCAGAACACTGAAGCTTTCTTT.

The table lists this clonotype with many counts. The gene calls are TRBV12-5 and TRBJ2-5, with unresolved D. This CDR3 has 14 amino acids. Trimming removed 7 bases at V and 0 bases at J, with 12 bases between. Germline CDR1 and CDR2: LGHNT and FRNRAP. CDR3 sequence (DNA): TGTGCTAGTGCCCCCGTTGGCTACCAAGAGACCCAGTACTTC. Translating it yields CASAPVGYQETQYF.

Many counts were recorded for this clonotype. This chain links TRBV28 with TRBJ2-7, with TRBD2 identical over 8 bases. The CDR3 consists of 15 residues. The germline gives CDR1 MDHEN, CDR2 SYDVKM. J lost 7 bases, V lost 5 bases, and 13 bases had no gene match. CDR3 nucleotides: TGTGCCAGCAGTCCACCCCCCGGGACTAGAGTGGAGCAGTACTTC. This encodes CASSPPPGTRVEQYF.

The gene calls are TRBV6-1 and TRBJ1-5; no reliable D call. Trimming pared 10 bases from V and 0 bases from J, leaving 10 bases between. The V gene's germline CDR1 is MNHNS and CDR2 SASEGT. This CDR3 comprises 13 residues. CDR3 nucleotides: TGTGCCACCGTTCAGTATAGCAATCAGCCCCAGCATTTT. It is translated as CATVQYSNQPQHF.

The chain joins TRBV20-1 to TRBJ2-5; no clear D. Per germline, CDR1 DFQATT and CDR2 SNEGSKA (reference sequence). The V gene lost 3 bases and the J gene lost 2 bases, with 7 bases spanning the gap. This CDR3 has 12 residues. CDR3: CSASDGQETQYF. Written as DNA, the CDR3 is TGCAGTGCTAGTGACGGACAAGAGACCCAGTACTTC.

This clonotype was seen ten or more times. The chain recombines TRBV5-1 with TRBJ2-7, with a weak D call TRBD1 (6 bases). This CDR3 region has 14 residues. V lost 4 bases and J 2 bases, leaving 13 bases between the germline ends. Per the germline V gene, CDR1 is SGHRS and CDR2 is YFSETQ. The CDR3 nucleotides are TGCGCCAGCAGCAACCCGACAGGAGCCTACGAGCAGTACTTC. It translates to CASSNPTGAYEQYF. Full variable domain (remainder filled in from reference TRBV5-1 and TRBJ2-7): KAGVTQTPRYLIKTRGQQVTLSCSPISGHRSVSWYQQTPGQGLQFLFEYFSETQRNKGNFPGRFSGRQFSNSRSEMNVSTLELGDSALYLCASSNPTGAYEQYFGPGTRLTVT.

This clonotype was seen repeatedly, ten times or more. V is TRBV28 and J is TRBJ1-1; tentative D call: TRBD1 (6 bases). V was trimmed by 5 bases and J by 6 bases, leaving 28 bases between them. CDR3 length equals 18 residues. In germline, CDR1 is MDHEN, CDR2 SYDVKM. The CDR3 sequence: CASSPPVGASPPGAEAFF. The CDR3 DNA reads as TGTGCCAGCAGTCCCCCGGTGGGGGCGAGCCCCCCTGGCGCTGAAGCTTTCTTT.

This clonotype was picked up many times. The chain has TRBV3-1 and TRBJ1-1; no definite D call. V lost 3 bases and J 0 bases, leaving 5 bases between the germline ends. The CDR3 covers 13 residues. Germline loops: CDR1 LGHDT, CDR2 YNNKEL (reference sequence). The CDR3 is CASSQGMNTEAFF. The CDR3 DNA reads TGTGCCAGCAGCCAGGGGATGAACACTGAAGCTTTCTTT. The full variable domain, with the rest looked up from reference TRBV3-1 and TRBJ1-1, is DTAVSQTPKYLVTQMGNDKSIKCEQNLGHDTMYWYKQDSKKFLKIMFSYNNKELIINETVPNRFSPKSPDKAHLNLHINSLELGDSAVYFCASSQGMNTEAFFGQGTRLTVV.

In its sample, this clonotype was seen many times. The V call is TRBV6-5, the J call TRBJ2-1, with 9 bases identical to TRBD1. The germline CDR1 and CDR2 sequences are MNHEY and SVGAGI. The CDR3 loop spans 14 amino acids. The J segment lost 8 bases and the V segment lost 3 bases, leaving 5 bases of the junction unmatched. CDR3 sequence: CASSYGTGKHEQFF. CDR3 nucleotides: TGTGCCAGCAGTTATGGGACAGGGAAACATGAGCAGTTCTTC.

This clonotype was recorded many times. A much larger clone differs by one base, so this may be a read error. V is TRBV6-1 and J is TRBJ1-1, with D tentatively TRBD1 (5 bases). CDR1 and CDR2 (germline): MNHNS, SASEGT. CDR3 length: 13 residues. In DNA form, the CDR3 reads TGTGTCAGCACGGGACCCCGAGGGACTGAAGCTTTCTTT. It codes for CVSTGPRGTEAFF.

V and J are TRBV7-2 and TRBJ2-5; D uncertain. The CDR3 runs 12 residues. Germline V lookup: CDR1 SGHTA, CDR2 FQGNSA. V shed 7 bases and J shed 4 bases, with 10 bases lying between them. CDR3 in amino acids: CASNNYGETQYF. Here the CDR3 DNA reads TGTGCCAGCAACAATTACGGAGAGACCCAGTACTTC.

CDR3 sequence (DNA): TGTGCCAGCACCGAGACAGCGGGCACTGAAGCTTTCTTT. Its translation: CASTETAGTEAFF. The J gene is TRBJ1-1, the V gene TRBV6-1; maybe TRBD1 (5 bases). The CDR3 extends over 13 amino acids. V lost 7 bases and J lost 4, with 13 bases in between. The germline V gene encodes CDR1 MNHNS and CDR2 SASEGT.